This TCR beta chain was sequenced in a study of blood T cell repertoires in COVID-19. At the level of the study: The study drew acute and convalescent COVID-19 samples from the United States, Italy and Spain. T cells, B-cell-depleted T cells, or PBMCs provided the cDNA or gDNA that served as material.

Here immunoSEQ multiplex PCR was the method, and the copy in TCRdb shows in-frame clones only, minus some. The sample includes under 200,000 clones, about four fifths of them seen just once. Followed over time, Seattle patients had been enrolled while infection was active. The clonotype comes from a woman in her sixties or seventies with COVID-19, enrolled during active disease. Sequences were obtained from peripheral blood.

This CDR3 is CASSLAGGPNYGYTF. The CDR3 DNA sequence: TGTGCCAGCAGCTTAGCGGGGGGACCCAACTATGGCTACACCTTC. The V call is TRBV13, the J call TRBJ1-2; D possibly corresponds to TRBD1 (5 bases). The V end was cut by 1 base, the J end by 2 bases, with 11 bases between. The CDR3 has 15 amino acids. Germline V lookup: CDR1 PRHDT, CDR2 FYEKMQ (reference sequence).